This passage covers 29 T cell receptor beta chains from one sample sequenced in a study of neoadjuvant anti-PD-1 for oral cavity cancer. Time point indicated: after neoadjuvant nivolumab, at surgical resection. The data were produced by immunoSEQ multiplex PCR, yet TCRdb's version contains in-frame clones alone and is incomplete. The sample has 55,000 to 75,000 clones, about nine tenths seen once. Sequencing used PBMCs, obtained after nivolumab (anti-PD-1) treatment. These receptors were obtained from a person aged 40 to 85 with oral cavity squamous cell carcinoma.

With respect to this clone: The sample holds other DNA sequences that translate to the same CDR3. The gene calls are TRBV28 and TRBJ1-5; D ambiguous. V dropped 6 bases and J dropped 0 bases, with 6 bases sitting between them. Per the germline V gene, CDR1 is MDHEN and CDR2 is SYDVKM. The length of the CDR3 is 13 residues. CDR3 sequence reads: CASSPDSNQPQHF. In DNA form, the CDR3 reads TGTGCCAGCAGCCCCGATAGCAATCAGCCCCAGCATTTT.

This clone showed up just once. The rearrangement joins TRBV5-1 to TRBJ2-1, with a tentative D call TRBD1 (5 bases). The CDR3 totals 16 residues. Germline assignment: CDR1 SGHRS and CDR2 YFSETQ. The V gene lost 4 bases and the J gene lost 2 bases, with 16 bases spanning the gap. CDR3 sequence (DNA): TGCGCCAGCAGCCGGACACCTGCCGAGACCTACAATGAGCAGTTCTTC. The encoded protein is CASSRTPAETYNEQFF.

The chain carries TRBV19 and TRBJ1-5; a weak D match, TRBD1 (5 bases). CDR3 length: 14 residues. V was cut by 10 bases and J by 1 base, with 14 bases left in between. CDR1 LNHDA and CDR2 SQIVND come from the germline V gene (reference sequence). CDR3 sequence (DNA): TGTGCCACCTCGGTAGGGGTGAGCAATCAGCCCCAGCATTTT. Its translation: CATSVGVSNQPQHF.

This clone has more than one count but fewer than ten. This rearrangement joins TRBV4-2 to TRBJ1-2; 7 nucleotides match TRBD1. The CDR3 has 15 amino acids. Losses at the gene ends were 3 bases for V and 0 bases for J; bases not matched to a gene: 4. In germline, CDR1 is LGHNA, CDR2 YNFKEQ. CDR3 bases: TGTGCCAGCAGCCAGGAGACAGGGACTAACTATGGCTACACCTTC. It translates to CASSQETGTNYGYTF.

The chain employs TRBV28 and TRBJ2-2, with no clear D. V was clipped by 1 base and J by 6 bases, with 12 bases between them. The germline V gene has CDR1 MDHEN and CDR2 SYDVKM. The CDR3 runs 15 residues. This CDR3 is CASSLYGLPAGELFF. The CDR3 DNA reads as TGTGCCAGCAGTTTATATGGGCTCCCCGCCGGGGAGCTGTTTTTT. Drawing the rest from reference TRBV28 and TRBJ2-2, the complete variable domain is DVKVTQSSRYLVKRTGEKVFLECVQDMDHENMFWYRQDPGLGLRLIYFSYDVKMKEKGDIPEGYSVSREKKERFSLILESASTNQTSMYLCASSLYGLPAGELFFGEGSRLTVL.

A single count supports this clone. Here the CDR3 reads CASSARDSPNYGYTF. The CDR3 DNA is TGTGCCAGCAGCGCCCGGGACAGCCCTAACTATGGCTACACCTTC. The genes are TRBV13 and TRBJ1-2; 7 nucleotides agree with TRBD1. Per the germline V gene, CDR1 is PRHDT and CDR2 is FYEKMQ (reference sequence). V was clipped by 5 bases and J by 0 bases; unmatched bases: 6. The length of the CDR3 is 15 residues.

This chain joins TRBV30 and TRBJ2-1, with TRBD1 matching 8 bases. CDR3 length equals 13 residues. Germline CDR1 is GTSNPN and CDR2 is SVGIG (reference sequence). The V and J ends lost 1 base and 8 bases, in that order; junction bases with no gene match: 4. This chain's CDR3 is CAWSGQGTDEQFF. DNA of the CDR3: TGTGCCTGGAGTGGACAGGGGACGGATGAGCAGTTCTTC.

The rearrangement uses TRBV30 and TRBJ1-4; D is unresolved. This CDR3 comprises 13 residues. V lost 5 bases and J 4 bases, leaving 11 bases between the germline ends. The germline CDR1 and CDR2 sequences are GTSNPN and SVGIG (reference sequence). CDR3 sequence (DNA): TGTGCCTGGGGGCCGCGGATTAATGAAAAACTGTTTTTT. It encodes CAWGPRINEKLFF. The full variable domain, its missing parts supplied by reference TRBV30 and TRBJ1-4, is SQTIHQWPATLVQPVGSPLSLECTVEGTSNPNLYWYRQAAGRGLQLLFYSVGIGQISSEVPQNLSASRPQDRQFILSSKKLLLSDSGFYLCAWGPRINEKLFFGSGTQLSVL.

This sequence joins TRBV28 and TRBJ2-7, with TRBD1 matching 9 bases. V gave up 8 bases and J gave up 3 bases; unmatched junction bases: 11. Germline V gene sequence: CDR1 MDHEN, CDR2 SYDVKM. The CDR3 runs to 15 residues. CDR3 sequence reads: CASLSAGQGNYEQYF. The CDR3 coding sequence is TGTGCCAGCCTTTCCGCGGGACAGGGCAACTACGAGCAGTACTTC.

CDR3 sequence: CASSGTGGAMAFF. The CDR3 DNA is TGTGCCAGCAGTGGGACAGGGGGCGCGATGGCTTTCTTT. The chain employs TRBV6-6 and TRBJ1-1, with 12 bases aligning to TRBD1. CDR3 length equals 13 residues. Germline CDR1 reads MNHNY; CDR2 reads SVGAGI (reference sequence). The trim removed 5 bases at V and 11 bases at J, leaving 6 bases unmatched.

The genes are TRBV5-1 and TRBJ2-1, with D possibly matching TRBD2 (5 bases). The CDR3 has 19 residues. Trimming removed 2 bases at V and 0 bases at J, with 21 bases between. The germline CDR1 and CDR2 sequences are SGHRS and YFSETQ. This chain's CDR3 is CASSFGLLWHRSSYNEQFF. The DNA for the CDR3 is TGCGCCAGCAGCTTTGGACTTCTCTGGCATCGTAGCTCCTACAATGAGCAGTTCTTC.

V gene TRBV2 combines with J gene TRBJ1-2, with 8 bases fitting TRBD1. V was clipped by 6 bases and J by 4 bases; unmatched bases: 4. This CDR3 comprises 13 residues. Per the germline V gene, CDR1 is SNHLY and CDR2 is FYNNEI. The DNA for the CDR3 is TGTGCCAGCAGAGTGACAGGGGTCTATGGCTACACCTTC. The encoded protein is CASRVTGVYGYTF.

The CDR3 DNA reads as TGTGCCAGCAGTTACTCGAGGGATATATTGGGGGATACGCAGTATTTT. Encoded protein: CASSYSRDILGDTQYF. This chain connects TRBV6-5 to TRBJ2-3; D possibly corresponds to TRBD2 (5 bases). The germline V and J ends were trimmed by 0 bases and 6 bases, with 16 bases remaining between them. This CDR3 is 16 amino acids long. The V gene's germline CDR1 is MNHEY and CDR2 SVGAGI.

The chain combines TRBV4-1 with TRBJ1-2, with 9 bases matching TRBD1. The trim removed 0 bases at V and 0 bases at J, leaving 8 bases unmatched. The CDR3 sequence is 18 residues long. Germline lookup yields CDR1 MGHRA and CDR2 YSYEKL. In DNA, the CDR3 is TGCGCCAGCAGCCAAGACTGGGACAGGGTTGGAGCTAACTATGGCTACACCTTC. Its protein product is CASSQDWDRVGANYGYTF.

A word on this clone: At one end the junction does not follow the germline gene, possibly because of a read error. J is TRBJ1-2 and V is TRBV27, with D hard to call. The CDR3 extends over 12 amino acids. Germline V CDR1 and CDR2: MNHEY, SMNVEV (reference sequence). The CDR3 DNA reads TGTGCCAGCCGTTTAGGGTCGGATGGCTACACCTTC. Amino acids: CASRLGSDGYTF.

This chain links TRBV30 with TRBJ2-6; D possibly matches TRBD1 or TRBD2 (5 bases each). Germline values: CDR1 GTSNPN, CDR2 SVGIG (reference sequence). The CDR3 runs 16 residues. The V and J ends lost 5 bases and 0 bases respectively, with 14 bases between them. In DNA form, the CDR3 reads TGTGCCTGGGAACCGGGACCGAGCTCTGGGGCCAACGTCCTGACTTTC. It yields the protein CAWEPGPSSGANVLTF.

V gene TRBV11-2 combines with J gene TRBJ1-4; no firm D call. The germline V gene encodes CDR1 SGHAT and CDR2 FQNNGV. Trimming removed 1 base at V and 7 bases at J, with 1 base between. The CDR3 is 11 amino acids. The CDR3 nucleotides read TGTGCCAGCAGCTTAGGTGAAAAACTGTTTTTT. Its protein is CASSLGEKLFF. Complete variable domain (other parts from reference TRBV11-2 and TRBJ1-4): EAGVAQSPRYKIIEKRQSVAFWCNPISGHATLYWYQQILGQGPKLLIQFQNNGVVDDSQLPKDRFSAERLKGVDSTLKIQPAKLEDSAVYLCASSLGEKLFFGSGTQLSVL.

This chain joins TRBV9 and TRBJ1-2; a possible D gene is TRBD1 (5 bases). Deletions cut 5 bases from V and 10 bases from J, with 18 bases between. From germline, CDR1 is SGDLS and CDR2 YYNGEE. There are 13 residues in the CDR3. The CDR3 nucleotides are TGTGCCAGCAGGGGCTTCCGGGGACCTCCCTACACCTTC. Translated: CASRGFRGPPYTF.

The chain carries TRBV2 and TRBJ1-4, with 12 bases aligning to TRBD1. The CDR3 consists of 18 residues. V lost 6 bases, J lost 2 bases, and 10 bases stayed unmatched. Germline V gene data show CDR1 as SNHLY and CDR2 as FYNNEI. The CDR3 DNA follows: TGTGCCAGCAGGAACCGGGACAGGGGGCCGGGGACTAATGAAAAACTGTTTTTT. Translating gives CASRNRDRGPGTNEKLFF.

The V gene is TRBV9, the J gene TRBJ2-3; the D gene is possibly TRBD1 (5 bases). The V gene's germline CDR1 is SGDLS and CDR2 YYNGEE. Trimming took off 6 bases at V and 6 bases at J, with 17 bases between the two ends. This CDR3 is built from 14 residues. CDR3 DNA sequence: TGTGCCAGCACCAGAGACAGCAGTCCTGATACGCAGTATTTT. Amino acid sequence: CASTRDSSPDTQYF.

V usage is TRBV7-2 and J usage is TRBJ2-1; 11 bases agree with TRBD1. J was trimmed by 9 bases and V by 5 bases; bases with no gene match: 3. The CDR3 loop spans 13 amino acids. Per the germline V gene, CDR1 is SGHTA and CDR2 is FQGNSA. The CDR3 DNA follows: TGTGCCAGCAGCGGACAGGGGGCTGGTGAGCAGTTCTTC. It yields the protein CASSGQGAGEQFF. The full variable domain, rest sourced from reference TRBV7-2 and TRBJ2-1, is GAGVSQSPSNKVTEKGKDVELRCDPISGHTALYWYRQSLGQGLEFLIYFQGNSAPDKSGLPSDRFSAERTGGSVSTLTIQRTQQEDSAVYLCASSGQGAGEQFFGPGTRLTVL.

The V call is TRBV5-1, the J call TRBJ2-1, with 11 bases fitting TRBD2. Per the germline V gene, CDR1 is SGHRS and CDR2 is YFSETQ. This CDR3 contains 16 residues. Trimming took 4 bases from V and 0 from J; bases not matched to a gene: 3. In nucleotides, the CDR3 is TGCGCCAGCAGCCCTACTAGCGGGGGCTCCTACAATGAGCAGTTCTTC. Its protein is CASSPTSGGSYNEQFF.

V usage is TRBV6-6 and J usage is TRBJ2-1; TRBD1 is a possible D gene (6 bases). CDR1 is MNHNY, CDR2 SVGAGI, per germline (reference sequence). Trimming removed 5 bases from V and 6 bases from J, with 11 bases in between. This CDR3 contains 13 residues. The CDR3 DNA sequence: TGTGCCAGCAGTACAGGGCAACGCAATGAGCAGTTCTTC. Translation: CASSTGQRNEQFF.

This clone was counted a single time. The chain carries TRBV23-1 and TRBJ1-2; D is uncertain. TRBV23-1 is classed as an ORF, of uncertain function. This CDR3 is 11 amino acids long. Trimming stripped 4 bases from V and 7 bases from J, with 7 bases between. The CDR3 bases are TGCGCCAGCAGTCGGTGTTCTGGCTACACCTTC. It specifies CASSRCSGYTF.

J is TRBJ2-3 and V is TRBV7-6; D is undetermined. Trimming removed 8 bases at V and 3 bases at J, with 9 bases between. CDR3 size: 12 residues. CDR1 is SGHVS and CDR2 is FNYEAQ in the germline V gene. CDR3 bases: TGTGCCAGCTCTCTTTATACAGATACGCAGTATTTT. This sequence encodes CASSLYTDTQYF. Filled out from reference TRBV7-6 and TRBJ2-3, the complete variable domain reads GAGVSQSPRYKVTKRGQDVALRCDPISGHVSLYWYRQALGQGPEFLTYFNYEAQQDKSGLPNDRFSAERPEGSISTLTIQRTEQRDSAMYRCASSLYTDTQYFGPGTRLTVL.

This chain uses TRBV9 with TRBJ2-1; the match to TRBD1 covers 8 bases. This CDR3 has 18 amino acids. V was clipped by 5 bases and J by 0 bases; unmatched bases: 13. CDR1 is SGDLS, CDR2 YYNGEE, per germline. This CDR3 is CASRPDREPWSSYNEQFF. The CDR3 nucleotides read TGTGCCAGCAGACCGGACAGGGAGCCCTGGAGCTCCTACAATGAGCAGTTCTTC.

V usage is TRBV5-4 and J usage is TRBJ1-2; 7 positions agree with TRBD1. CDR1 and CDR2 (germline): SGHNT, YYREEE (reference sequence). Unmatched junction bases numbered 16, after V lost 4 bases and J lost 4 bases. This CDR3 spans 17 amino acids. The CDR3 DNA is TGTGCCAGCAGCAAGGCCGGGACAGCCTCGGTGTTCTATGGCTACACCTTC. This sequence encodes CASSKAGTASVFYGYTF.

The gene calls are TRBV30 and TRBJ2-1, with unresolved D. Germline CDR1 and CDR2: GTSNPN and SVGIG (reference sequence). The length of the CDR3 is 12 residues. Between the trimmed V and J ends, which lost 3 bases and 1 base, there was a span of 4 bases. The chain's CDR3 is CAWSPSYNEQFF. CDR3 nucleotide sequence: TGTGCCTGGAGCCCATCCTACAATGAGCAGTTCTTC.

The chain couples TRBV6-6 to TRBJ1-2, with a possible D match to TRBD1 (5 bases). The V and J ends lost 7 bases and 5 bases respectively, with 14 bases between them. CDR3 length equals 13 residues. The germline V gene has CDR1 MNHNY and CDR2 SVGAGI (reference sequence). The CDR3 coding sequence is TGTGCCAGCAAGGCGGGGGGGGTGTATGGCTACACCTTC. Translating it yields CASKAGGVYGYTF.